One T cell receptor (beta chain) is described in this entry. Its antigen is as yet unknown. Template material for amplifying TCR beta CDR3 regions consisted of RNA transcripts. An initial round of RT-PCR targeting the TCR CDR3 relied on the HTBI primer set. TCRdb reprocessed the multiplex PCR reads via MiXCR and lists one record per CDR3 protein. The sample contains roughly 300,000 distinct CDR3 sequences, 14% of which appear only once. When ophthalmopathy did not progress within 18 months, Graves' hyperthyroidism was considered stable. An approximately 10 ml volume of fresh peripheral blood provided the PBMCs. This entry comes from a study of T cells in Graves' hyperthyroidism and ophthalmopathy. Findings of the study overall: Clonotypes that were expanded in thyroid above 0.001 mostly appeared in blood too. Using 13 V-J features, a model discriminated ophthalmopathy from stable hyperthyroidism.

The CDR3 runs to 14 residues. The V and J ends lost 2 bases and 2 bases respectively, with 9 bases between them. CDR1 and CDR2 from the germline V gene are KGHSH and LQKENI. This receptor was obtained from a woman in her 30s with Graves' hyperthyroidism. Sequenced: blood. The V gene is TRBV18, the J gene TRBJ2-5, with D perhaps being TRBD1 or TRBD2 (5 bases each). DNA of the CDR3: TGTGCCAGCTCACCAGGGACGGATCAAGAGACCCAGTACTTC. Translation gives CASSPGTDQETQYF. The full variable domain, with the rest looked up from reference TRBV18 and TRBJ2-5, is NAGVMQNPRHLVRRRGQEARLRCSPMKGHSHVYWYRQLPEEGLKFMVYLQKENIIDESGMPKERFSAEFPKEGPSILRIQQVVRGDSAAYFCASSPGTDQETQYFGPGTRLLVL.